One sample yielded the 4 T cell receptor beta chains listed below, sequenced in a study of CD8+CD57+ T cells in acquired aplastic anemia. The template for TCR beta VDJ and CDR3 sequence profiling was genomic DNA. TCRdb reprocessed the reads with MiXCR, giving one entry per CDR3 protein. The sample holds more than 150,000 distinct CDR3 sequences; approximately 51% are singletons and the top ten take 3.2%. The sequenced patients had an expansion of CD8+CD57+ cells seen by flow cytometry. What was sequenced was sorted CD4+, CD8+, or CD8+CD57+ T cells (not recorded which) from PBMCs. Receptors originate from a human donor with aplastic anemia.

The V gene is TRBV6-1, the J gene TRBJ1-2; 8 bases align to TRBD1. V trimming: 1 base; J trimming: 6 bases; junction bases outside the gene matches: 4. The CDR3 has 14 residues. Germline V CDR1 and CDR2: MNHNS, SASEGT. The CDR3 reads CASSEGQGWDGYTF. CDR3 DNA: TGTGCCAGCAGTGAAGGACAGGGGTGGGATGGCTACACCTTC.

The chain is built from TRBV7-9 and TRBJ2-3; D is unclear. Germline-derived CDR1 and CDR2 are SEHNR and FQNEAQ (reference sequence). The CDR3 sequence is 14 residues long. Between the trimmed V and J ends, which lost 1 base and 6 bases, there was a span of 11 bases. The CDR3 sequence is CASSLGSGVDTQYF. CDR3 DNA sequence: TGTGCCAGCAGCTTAGGGTCGGGCGTGGATACGCAGTATTTT.

This clonotype was picked up many times. This CDR3 reads CATSDNTGEGSYGYTF. In nucleotides, the CDR3 is TGTGCCACCAGTGATAATACAGGGGAGGGGAGCTATGGCTACACCTTC. The rearrangement links TRBV24-1 to TRBJ1-2, with TRBD1 identical over 7 bases. J was trimmed by 4 bases and V by 3 bases; bases with no gene match: 10. The length of the CDR3 is 16 residues. Germline values: CDR1 KGHDR, CDR2 SFDVKD.

The chain carries TRBV2 and TRBJ1-6; 8 bases are shared with TRBD1. This CDR3 has 17 amino acids. Germline V gene sequence: CDR1 SNHLY, CDR2 FYNNEI. After removal of 3 bases from V and 4 bases from J, the junction contained 8 bases not matched to a gene. The CDR3 sequence is CASSEGQTGVYNSPLHF. The CDR3 DNA reads TGTGCCAGCAGTGAGGGTCAGACAGGGGTTTATAATTCACCCCTCCACTTT.